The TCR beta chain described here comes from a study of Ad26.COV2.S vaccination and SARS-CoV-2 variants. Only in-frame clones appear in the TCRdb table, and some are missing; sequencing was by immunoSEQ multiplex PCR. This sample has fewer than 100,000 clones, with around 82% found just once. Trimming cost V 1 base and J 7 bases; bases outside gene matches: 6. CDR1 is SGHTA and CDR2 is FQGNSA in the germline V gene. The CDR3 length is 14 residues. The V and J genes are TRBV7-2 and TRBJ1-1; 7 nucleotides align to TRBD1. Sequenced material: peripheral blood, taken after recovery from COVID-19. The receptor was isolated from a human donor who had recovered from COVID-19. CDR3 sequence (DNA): TGTGCCAGCAGCTTAGACAGGGGCGGTATTGAAGCTTTCTTT. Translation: CASSLDRGGIEAFF.